The 20 T cell receptor beta chains presented below share a single source sample, sequenced in a study of T cells in localized non-small cell lung cancer. Measured with immunoSEQ multiplex PCR; TCRdb has only the in-frame clones, and not every one. The sample lists about 1,300 clones; about 20% were seen once. Sequencing was performed on lung tumor tissue, taken before any cancer treatment. The receptors were sampled from a female donor older than 55 with stage I squamous cell lung carcinoma.

This clone was seen a handful of times. The genes are TRBV6-8 and TRBJ2-4, with TRBD1 matching over 8 bases. The CDR3 covers 15 residues. V was clipped by 0 bases and J by 4 bases; unmatched bases: 2. Germline CDR1 MNHGY, CDR2 SAAAGT. The DNA of the CDR3 is TGTGCCAGCAGTTACTCGAGGACAGGGAAAAACATTCAGTACTTC. Translating it yields CASSYSRTGKNIQYF.

This clone was counted a single time. The chain recombines TRBV19 with TRBJ2-1; D gene unclear. CDR3 length: 13 residues. V was pared by 4 bases and J by 10 bases, with 14 bases between. Germline V gene lookup returns CDR1 LNHDA and CDR2 SQIVND (reference sequence). CDR3 in amino acids: CASSTTRLEEQFF. Here the CDR3 DNA reads TGTGCCAGTAGTACTACCCGACTTGAAGAGCAGTTCTTC.

By frequency in the sample, this clone is medium-sized (0.01 to 0.1%). This rearrangement joins TRBV11-3 to TRBJ1-1, with a tentative D call TRBD1 (5 bases). Germline V lookup: CDR1 SGHNT, CDR2 YENEEA. The V end was cut by 5 bases, the J end by 1 base, with 11 bases between. CDR3 length: 14 amino acids. CDR3 nucleotide sequence: TGTGCCAGCAGCCAGGGCCACGGGAACACTGAAGCTTTCTTT. Protein sequence: CASSQGHGNTEAFF.

This clone turned up a few times. The CDR3 loop reads CASSLDGVEDTEAFF. The DNA of the CDR3 is TGTGCCAGCAGCTTAGATGGAGTAGAGGACACTGAAGCTTTCTTT. The chain recombines TRBV11-3 with TRBJ1-1; no clear D. From germline, CDR1 is SGHNT and CDR2 YENEEA. The CDR3 consists of 15 residues. Trimming stripped 0 bases from V and 3 bases from J, with 11 bases between.

The V gene is TRBV10-3, the J gene TRBJ1-2, with TRBD1 matching 9 bases. The CDR3 contains 13 residues. Germline lookup yields CDR1 ENHRY and CDR2 SYGVKD. After removal of 2 bases from V and 8 bases from J, the junction contained 3 bases not matched to a gene. The CDR3 nucleotides are TGTGCCATCAGTGAGGGACAGGGGCTGGGCTACACCTTC. Its translation: CAISEGQGLGYTF.

Many counts were recorded for this clone. The DNA of the CDR3 is TGTGCCAGCCGTGAGGAGGGGAGCTCCTATAATTCACCCCTCCACTTT. Translated: CASREEGSSYNSPLHF. This chain connects TRBV12-5 to TRBJ1-6, with a tentative D call TRBD1 (5 bases). CDR3 length equals 16 residues. From germline, CDR1 is LGHNT and CDR2 FRNRAP.

The rearrangement joins TRBV11-3 to TRBJ2-7, with 14 bases identical to TRBD2. Germline CDR1 and CDR2: SGHNT and YENEEA. This CDR3 is 15 amino acids long. Trimming at V came to 5 bases and at J to 3 bases, leaving 3 bases not matched to a gene. The CDR3 nucleotides read TGTGCCAGCAGCGCGGGGACTAGCGGGGGCTACGAGCAGTACTTC. Residues: CASSAGTSGGYEQYF.

Only a few counts were recorded for this clone. The chain couples TRBV9 to TRBJ2-7; D remains unclear. The CDR3 sequence is 15 residues long. Germline CDR1 SGDLS, CDR2 YYNGEE. V was pared by 0 bases and J by 3 bases, with 13 bases between. CDR3 DNA: TGTGCCAGCAGCGTAGGGCCACGAACTAACTACGAGCAGTACTTC. Its protein is CASSVGPRTNYEQYF. Filled out from reference TRBV9 and TRBJ2-7, the complete variable domain reads DSGVTQTPKHLITATGQRVTLRCSPRSGDLSVYWYQQSLDQGLQFLIQYYNGEERAKGNILERFSAQQFPDLHSELNLSSLELGDSALYFCASSVGPRTNYEQYFGPGTRLTVT.

The rearrangement joins TRBV5-1 to TRBJ2-5; the match to TRBD2 covers 8 bases. The CDR3 has 15 amino acids. CDR1 is SGHRS, CDR2 YFSETQ, per germline. V shed 2 bases and J 1 base; nucleotides not matched to a gene: 4. The CDR3 DNA sequence: TGCGCCAGCAGCTTACAACTAGCGGCCCAAGAGACCCAGTACTTC. This sequence encodes CASSLQLAAQETQYF. Full variable domain (missing parts from reference TRBV5-1 and TRBJ2-5): KAGVTQTPRYLIKTRGQQVTLSCSPISGHRSVSWYQQTPGQGLQFLFEYFSETQRNKGNFPGRFSGRQFSNSRSEMNVSTLELGDSALYLCASSLQLAAQETQYFGPGTRLLVL.

This clone counts as medium-sized. The rearrangement uses TRBV6-8 and TRBJ2-3, with D hard to call. The CDR3 has 12 residues. V lost 5 bases to trimming and J lost 3 bases, with 6 bases between them. Germline V gene sequence: CDR1 MNHGY, CDR2 SAAAGT. The CDR3 reads CASSLRTDTQYF. CDR3 DNA: TGTGCCAGCAGTCTCAGGACAGATACGCAGTATTTT.

V gene TRBV5-1 combines with J gene TRBJ2-7, with D hard to call. CDR1 and CDR2 from the germline V gene are SGHRS and YFSETQ. The V end was cut by 4 bases, the J end by 1 base, with 15 bases between. The CDR3 has 15 amino acids. The CDR3: CASSPYRSFSYEQYF. For the CDR3, the DNA is TGCGCCAGCAGCCCGTACCGTTCCTTTTCCTACGAGCAGTACTTC.

This clone occurred a few times. The chain couples TRBV11-3 to TRBJ2-3; 8 bases are shared with TRBD2. V was clipped by 6 bases and J by 5 bases; unmatched bases: 7. Germline V gene data show CDR1 as SGHNT and CDR2 as YENEEA. The CDR3 totals 14 residues. The CDR3: CASSPGGPGDTQYF. Here the CDR3 DNA reads TGTGCCAGCAGTCCGGGAGGGCCGGGAGATACGCAGTATTTT. The variable domain in full, completed from reference TRBV11-3 and TRBJ2-3, reads EAGVVQSPRYKIIEKKQPVAFWCNPISGHNTLYWYLQNLGQGPELLIRYENEEAVDDSQLPKDRFSAERLKGVDSTLKIQPAELGDSAVYLCASSPGGPGDTQYFGPGTRLTVL.

This clone is judged medium-sized. This chain connects TRBV6-8 to TRBJ2-3, with 13 positions matching TRBD2. This CDR3 contains 16 residues. Germline V gene data show CDR1 as MNHGY and CDR2 as SAAAGT. The trim removed 2 bases at V and 3 bases at J, leaving 2 bases unmatched. In nucleotides, the CDR3 is TGTGCCAGCAGTTACGCGACTAGCGGGAGGACAGATACGCAGTATTTT. It encodes CASSYATSGRTDTQYF.

The V gene is TRBV9, the J gene TRBJ2-1; 9 bases line up with TRBD2. This CDR3 comprises 16 residues. Germline V gene lookup returns CDR1 SGDLS and CDR2 YYNGEE. Losses at the gene ends were 4 bases for V and 2 bases for J; bases not matched to a gene: 7. The CDR3 region has the DNA TGTGCCAGCAGCTCCGCGGGGGGGTCCGCCTACAATGAGCAGTTCTTC. Protein product: CASSSAGGSAYNEQFF. The variable domain in full, completed from reference TRBV9 and TRBJ2-1, reads DSGVTQTPKHLITATGQRVTLRCSPRSGDLSVYWYQQSLDQGLQFLIQYYNGEERAKGNILERFSAQQFPDLHSELNLSSLELGDSALYFCASSSAGGSAYNEQFFGPGTRLTVL.

The sample holds a few counts of this clone. The V call is TRBV11-3, the J call TRBJ1-3; 9 bases are a match to TRBD1. CDR1 is SGHNT and CDR2 is YENEEA in the germline V gene. The CDR3 extends over 14 amino acids. With 4 bases clipped from V and 8 bases from J, the junction kept 6 bases outside the gene matches. This chain's CDR3 is CASSSRTGEDTIYF. In DNA form, the CDR3 reads TGTGCCAGCAGCTCGAGGACAGGGGAGGACACCATATATTTT.

This clone is judged medium-sized (0.01 to 0.1%). The J gene is TRBJ1-2, the V gene TRBV6-8; 12 bases line up with TRBD1. The CDR3 runs 16 residues. Germline V gene lookup returns CDR1 MNHGY and CDR2 SAAAGT. V lost 3 bases, J lost 5 bases, and 7 bases stayed unmatched. CDR3 DNA: TGTGCCAGCAGTTATTCCGGGACAGGGGGCTTATATGGCTACACCTTC. Amino acid sequence: CASSYSGTGGLYGYTF.

The table lists this clone with a few counts. This chain connects TRBV28 to TRBJ2-7; 8 nucleotides match TRBD1. The ends lost 7 bases at V and 3 bases at J; junction bases unmatched: 8. The CDR3 sequence is 14 residues long. CDR1 and CDR2 from the germline V gene are MDHEN and SYDVKM. CDR3 DNA: TGTGCCAGCACCAGGACAGGGAAAGGCTACGAGCAGTACTTC. Encoded protein: CASTRTGKGYEQYF.

J is TRBJ1-5 and V is TRBV10-2; 7 bases align to TRBD1. Germline CDR1 reads WSHSY; CDR2 reads SAAADI. Trimming removed 5 bases from V and 4 bases from J; junction bases left unmatched: 5. The CDR3 has 14 residues. CDR3 region: CASSPDRANQPQHF. The CDR3 nucleotides read TGCGCCAGCAGTCCTGACAGGGCAAATCAGCCCCAGCATTTT.

This clone is categorized as medium-sized. V is TRBV11-3 and J is TRBJ2-7; 8 bases fit TRBD2. The V and J ends lost 5 bases and 3 bases, in that order; junction bases with no gene match: 9. Germline CDR1 is SGHNT and CDR2 is YENEEA. CDR3 size: 15 residues. The CDR3 sequence: CASSPSAGGRYEQYF. The CDR3 nucleotides read TGTGCCAGCAGCCCTTCGGCGGGAGGCCGCTACGAGCAGTACTTC.

A few counts support this clone. The gene calls are TRBV6-8 and TRBJ1-1; 9 bases map to TRBD1. Germline CDR1 MNHGY, CDR2 SAAAGT. Unmatched junction bases numbered 9, after V lost 6 bases and J lost 4 bases. This CDR3 contains 15 residues. CDR3 region: CASRPGQGKVTEAFF. The CDR3 DNA sequence: TGTGCCAGCAGGCCCGGACAGGGGAAGGTCACTGAAGCTTTCTTT.